These T cell receptor beta chains were read from a single sample in a study of shared clonotypes between healthy human individuals. The protocol was immunoSEQ multiplex PCR, while the TCRdb copy is restricted to in-frame clones and leaves out a portion. The sample lists 850,000 to 1,100,000 clones; 70% to 80% were seen once. Sequences were obtained from memory CD4+ T cells from PBMCs. Receptors originate from a young man in good health. Some clones in this sample may be carry-over from other donors' samples. The CDR3 runs from the conserved cysteine through the conserved F or W. The D gene is left open where the match is weak. Some rows mark clone size as missing; the rest say once, few, many or name a class of expanded clone.

>TRBV19|TRBD1|.|TRBJ2-3
CASSIGFGQGLLATQYF
TGTGCCAGTAGTATCGGTTTCGGACAGGGACTGCTCGCTACGCAGTATTTT
>TRBV2|.|.|TRBJ2-1
CASTASGGYNEQFF
TGTGCCAGCACGGCTTCGGGCGGCTACAATGAGCAGTTCTTC
>TRBV5-1|TRBD1|.|TRBJ2-7
CASSWGTGVGEQYF
TGCGCCAGCAGCTGGGGGACAGGGGTAGGGGAGCAGTACTTC
>TRBV7-9|TRBD1|.|TRBJ1-2
CASSAGQDYGYTF
TGTGCCAGCAGCGCAGGACAGGACTATGGCTACACCTTC
>TRBV18|TRBD1|.|TRBJ2-1
CASSPGDRLYNEQFF
TGTGCCAGCTCACCCGGGGACAGACTCTACAATGAGCAGTTCTTC
>TRBV27|.|.|TRBJ2-2
CASESRNTGELFF
TGTGCCAGCGAGTCTAGAAACACCGGGGAGCTGTTTTTT
>TRBV11-2|.|.|TRBJ2-3
CASSLRTSSTDTQYF
TGTGCCAGCAGCTTGCGGACAAGCAGCACAGATACGCAGTATTTT
>TRBV2|.|.|TRBJ1-3
CASSLEVSGNTIYF
TGTGCCAGCAGTCTAGAGGTCTCTGGAAACACCATATATTTT
>TRBV4-3|.|.|TRBJ2-7
CASSQEVGRYYEQYF
TGCGCCAGCAGCCAAGAAGTTGGGAGGTACTACGAGCAGTACTTC
>TRBV19|.|.|TRBJ2-7
CASSWQAGGHEQYF
TGTGCCAGTAGTTGGCAGGCAGGGGGGCACGAGCAGTACTTC
>TRBV6-5|TRBD2|.|TRBJ2-3
CASSYSRLAGADTQYF
TGTGCCAGCAGTTACTCCCGACTAGCGGGAGCAGATACGCAGTATTTT
>TRBV6-1|.|few|TRBJ2-5
CASSQDSRETQYF
TGTGCCAGCAGCCAGGACAGCCGGGAGACCCAGTACTTC
>TRBV18|.|few|TRBJ1-1
CASSRGQMNTEAFF
TGTGCCAGCTCACGTGGACAGATGAACACTGAAGCTTTCTTT
>TRBV28|.|.|TRBJ2-7
CASSLGPIYEQYF
TGTGCCAGCAGTTTAGGGCCGATTTACGAGCAGTACTTC
>TRBV4-1|TRBD1|.|TRBJ1-5
CASSQDPPGQGGYQPQHF
TGCGCCAGCAGCCAAGACCCTCCGGGACAGGGGGGTTATCAGCCCCAGCATTTT
>TRBV5-1|.|once|TRBJ1-5
CASSLEGNYQQPQHF
TGCGCCAGCAGCTTGGAGGGGAACTATCAACAGCCCCAGCATTTT
>TRBV28|TRBD2|few|TRBJ2-1
CASSSAAWRGSYNEQFF
TGTGCCAGCAGTTCGGCGGCCTGGCGGGGGTCCTACAATGAGCAGTTCTTC
>TRBV2|TRBD2|.|TRBJ2-3
CASSSASGSWADTQYF
TGTGCCAGCAGCAGTGCTAGCGGGAGTTGGGCAGATACGCAGTATTTT
>TRBV1|.|.|TRBJ2-3
CTSSQGTSEHTDTQYF
TGCACCAGCAGCCAGGGGACTAGCGAGCACACAGATACGCAGTATTTT
>TRBV4-2|TRBD1|.|TRBJ2-5
CASSQRDRGLRETQYF
TGTGCCAGCAGCCAGCGGGACAGGGGACTGCGGGAGACCCAGTACTTC
>TRBV6-4|TRBD1|.|TRBJ1-1
CASSDPNRDSLSNTEAFF
TGTGCCAGCAGTGACCCGAATAGGGACAGCTTATCGAACACTGAAGCTTTCTTT
>TRBV5-4|.|.|TRBJ1-1
CASSFRGRGTEAFF
TGTGCCAGCAGCTTTAGGGGTCGTGGCACTGAAGCTTTCTTT
>TRBV5-6|.|.|TRBJ1-1
CASSPRDRNPRFTEAFF
TGTGCCAGCAGCCCCCGGGACCGCAATCCTAGGTTTACTGAAGCTTTCTTT
>TRBV27|.|.|TRBJ1-2
CASSPQVMLPEYGYTF
TGTGCCAGCAGTCCACAAGTTATGTTGCCGGAATATGGCTACACCTTC
>TRBV7-6|.|.|TRBJ2-7
CASSHYMDEQYF
TGTGCCAGCAGCCACTACATGGACGAGCAGTACTTC
>TRBV7-9|TRBD2|.|TRBJ2-3
CASSYLAGAPSDTQYF
TGTGCCAGCAGCTACTTAGCGGGAGCCCCCTCAGATACGCAGTATTTT
>TRBV7-3|TRBD2|once|TRBJ2-2
CASTGLAGGTGELFF
TGTGCCAGCACCGGACTAGCGGGAGGAACCGGGGAGCTGTTTTTT
>TRBV11-3|.|once|TRBJ2-4
CASSSSGEKNIQYF
TGTGCCAGCAGCTCCTCAGGCGAAAAAAACATTCAGTACTTC
>TRBV11-2|.|.|TRBJ2-3
CASSFPNTDTQYF
TGTGCCAGCAGCTTTCCCAACACAGATACGCAGTATTTT
>TRBV11-2|.|few|TRBJ2-7
CASSLSTLGLEQYF
TGTGCCAGCAGCTTATCCACATTAGGCCTCGAGCAGTACTTC
>TRBV28|.|few|TRBJ1-1
CASSLTTGTEAFF
TGTGCCAGCAGCCTTACGACAGGCACTGAAGCTTTCTTT
>TRBV9|TRBD2|once|TRBJ2-1
CASSALAGPNYNEQFF
TGTGCCAGCAGCGCGCTAGCGGGACCCAACTACAATGAGCAGTTCTTC